The clone carrying this TCR beta chain was picked up one time. What it binds is unknown. The data were obtained in a study of CD4 T cell repertoires in COVID-19. Whole-study context: After more than eight days of IL-2 expansion, CFSE-low cells were relabeled and restimulated with other coronavirus spikes. General study findings and limits: Between about 6 and 28% of SARS-CoV-2 clonotypes also appeared in SARS-CoV and/or HKU1 spike cultures. Two or all three memory subsets shared several highly expanded SARS-CoV-2-reactive clonotypes.

The memory T cells were sequenced right after ex vivo isolation, without culture. Profiled with immunoSEQ multiplex PCR; TCRdb holds only in-frame clones, not every one. The sample includes fewer than 100,000 clones, roughly 85% of them seen just once. Sequencing was performed on CD4+ T cells from peripheral blood, taken after recovery from COVID-19. The sequence was obtained from a human donor who had COVID-19.

The CDR3 DNA is TGTGCCAGCAGCTTGAGGACTGTAAACACCGGGGAGCTGTTTTTT. It yields the protein CASSLRTVNTGELFF. The J gene is TRBJ2-2, the V gene TRBV5-6; TRBD2 might be the D (5 bases). V was cut by 1 base and J by 2 bases, with 9 bases left in between. CDR1 is SGHDT and CDR2 is YYEEEE in the germline V gene. The length of the CDR3 is 15 residues.